This T cell receptor (beta chain) was profiled in a study of blood T cells in healthy people across ages. The second PCR ran roughly 6 to 11 cycles with a sample-barcoded 5' primer and J-beta primers. A minimum of 2.5 million CDR3-containing paired-end reads was obtained for each sample. A single record per CDR3 protein comes from TCRdb applying MiXCR to the 5' RACE reads. The data contain more than 450,000 distinct CDR3 sequences, about 27% of them seen just once; the ten biggest clones take up approximately 3.6%. Trimming removed 0 bases from V and 7 bases from J; junction bases left unmatched: 4. CDR3 length equals 15 residues. The germline gives CDR1 SEHNR, CDR2 FQNEAQ (reference sequence). This clonotype was seen just once. These records were also assigned to another study, of T cells of mothers and their children.

The origin of this receptor is a boy aged 2 to 10 in good health. The chain uses TRBV7-9 and TRBJ2-7, with 12 positions matching TRBD2. The specimen sequenced was blood. The CDR3: CASSLALAGGGEQYF. In DNA, the CDR3 is TGTGCCAGCAGCTTAGCACTAGCGGGGGGCGGTGAGCAGTACTTC. Supplemented by reference TRBV7-9 and TRBJ2-7, the full variable domain reads DTGVSQNPRHKITKRGQNVTFRCDPISEHNRLYWYRQTLGQGPEFLTYFQNEAQLEKSRLLSDRFSAERPKGSFSTLEIQRTEQGDSAMYLCASSLALAGGGEQYFGPGTRLTVT.